This T cell receptor (beta chain) was sequenced for a study of shared clonotypes between healthy human individuals. Overall study results and limits: Sampling involved blood alone; tissue repertoires likely differ. Relative to memory subsets, naive subsets generally showed larger estimated richness.

CDR3 length equals 13 residues. Germline CDR1 is LGHNA and CDR2 is YSLEER. The ends were cut back, 1 base at V and 6 bases at J, with 9 bases in the middle. Several immunoSEQ plates held equal portions of the genomic DNA taken from each subset. Clones were sequenced by immunoSEQ multiplex PCR, and TCRdb holds only the in-frame ones, with some missing. Of 2 million to 3 million clones listed, over 85% were seen once; the top ten hold 0.36%. Concerning this clone: Its cognate antigen is unknown.

The sequenced sample was naive CD4+ T cells from PBMCs. The subset is: CD45RA+ positively selected. This TCR derives from a man in his late teens or twenties in good health. Some clones in this sample may be carry-over from other donors' samples. This sequence joins TRBV4-3 and TRBJ1-2; possibly TRBD1 for D (6 bases). In DNA, the CDR3 is TGCGCCAGCAGCCAAGCTCCAGGGGATGGCTACACCTTC. Amino acids: CASSQAPGDGYTF.